This is a list of T cell receptor beta chains from one sample in a study of OX40 agonist ivuxolimab in advanced cancers. TCRdb keeps only in-frame clones here, not all; method: immunoSEQ multiplex PCR. The sample contains about 120,000 clones, 85% to 90% of which appear only once. Material: CD4+ or CD8+ T cells sorted from blood, obtained in a trial of the OX40 agonist ivuxolimab. These receptors all come from an adult with an advanced solid tumor such as melanoma, head and neck, liver or kidney cancer. Both conserved end residues are part of each CDR3. A D gene is named only where the DNA matches it firmly. For some rows the clone size is stated as once, few or many, or as a class when expanded; others skip it.

CDR3nt	CDR3aa	v_gene	j_gene	len	d_gene	abundance
TGTGCCAGCAGTTTGAAGGGGGTCACTGAAGCTTTCTTT	CASSLKGVTEAFF	TRBV27	TRBJ1-1	13	NA	NA
TGCAGTGCTAGTATATACGAGCAGTACTTC	CSASIYEQYF	TRBV20-1	TRBJ2-7	10	NA	NA
TGTGCCAGCAGCTCTCGGTGGGGTTACGAGCAGTACTTC	CASSSRWGYEQYF	TRBV7-8	TRBJ2-7	13	NA	NA
TGCGCCAGCAGTCCCGGACTAGCGGGGGGAGAGACCCAGTACTTC	CASSPGLAGGETQYF	TRBV4-3	TRBJ2-5	15	TRBD2	once
TGTGCCGCGGGACAGGGTCAAAACACCATATATTTT	CAAGQGQNTIYF	TRBV6-5	TRBJ1-3	12	TRBD1	NA
TGTGCCAGCAGCTTCCCGGGGGGACTAAGAGACGATACGCAGTATTTT	CASSFPGGLRDDTQYF	TRBV5-6	TRBJ2-3	16	TRBD2	once
TGTGCCAGCAGCCAAGAAGCAGCGGGGGGGATCGGCGAGCAGTACTTC	CASSQEAAGGIGEQYF	TRBV4-2	TRBJ2-7	16	TRBD2	NA
TGTGCCAGCAGTTTAAGGCCTCCCCCCGGTGAAAAACTGTTTTTT	CASSLRPPPGEKLFF	TRBV27	TRBJ1-4	15	NA	NA
TGCAGCGTGTCCCTTGTGTTCTACAATGAGCAGTTCTTC	CSVSLVFYNEQFF	TRBV29-1	TRBJ2-1	13	NA	NA
TGCGCCAGCAGCTACCAAGGGGGGGCAAGTGACAATGAGCAGTTCTTC	CASSYQGGASDNEQFF	TRBV5-1	TRBJ2-1	16	NA	NA
TGTGCCAGCAGCTTAGCGGGAACTGGAAACACCATATATTTT	CASSLAGTGNTIYF	TRBV7-9	TRBJ1-3	14	NA	NA
TGTGCCAGCAGCTTTCGGGGACAGGGAACATATCAGCCCCAGCATTTT	CASSFRGQGTYQPQHF	TRBV7-2	TRBJ1-5	16	TRBD1	NA
TGCGCCAGCAGCGTCCTGACAGGGGTAGCTGAAGCTTTCTTT	CASSVLTGVAEAFF	TRBV5-1	TRBJ1-1	14	TRBD1	NA
TGTGCTAGTGGTTCCTGGCAGGGTCAGAGCTCCTACAATGAGCAGTTCTTC	CASGSWQGQSSYNEQFF	TRBV12-5	TRBJ2-1	17	NA	NA
TGCGCCAGCAGCTTGGTGGGGGGCCCCTACGAGCAGTACTTC	CASSLVGGPYEQYF	TRBV5-1	TRBJ2-7	14	NA	NA
TGTGCCAGCAGCCAAGATCGGTCCAGGAAAGAGCAGTTCTTC	CASSQDRSRKEQFF	TRBV4-2	TRBJ2-1	14	NA	once
TGTGCCAGCAGCGTAGCTTCGACCGGAAGCTCCTACAATGAGCAGTTCTTC	CASSVASTGSSYNEQFF	TRBV9	TRBJ2-1	17	NA	NA
TGCGCCAGCAGCCAAGATCCCGGCGGACTAATGTTCTCTGGAAACACCATATATTTT	CASSQDPGGLMFSGNTIYF	TRBV4-1	TRBJ1-3	19	NA	NA
TGTGCCAGCAGATCGGACGGACCGAACGATACGCAGTATTTT	CASRSDGPNDTQYF	TRBV21-1	TRBJ2-3	14	NA	NA
TGTGCCAGCAGACCACCGGGACAGGGTTACAATGAGCAGTTCTTC	CASRPPGQGYNEQFF	TRBV6-5	TRBJ2-1	15	TRBD1	NA
TGCGCCAGCAGCAACCGGACTAGCCCCGGGGAGCTGTTTTTT	CASSNRTSPGELFF	TRBV5-1	TRBJ2-2	14	TRBD2	once
TGTGCCAGCAGCTTAGGACACTACGAGCAGTACTTC	CASSLGHYEQYF	TRBV11-2	TRBJ2-7	12	NA	NA
TGCGCCAGCAGCCTCGGCGGAGAGGGTTATTTTCCTGAAGCTTTCTTT	CASSLGGEGYFPEAFF	TRBV5-1	TRBJ1-1	16	NA	NA
TGTGCCAGTATGGAGGGAATCTATGGCTACACCTTC	CASMEGIYGYTF	TRBV19	TRBJ1-2	12	NA	NA
TGTGCCAGCAGCTCATCGCTGGGGACCCAGTACTTC	CASSSSLGTQYF	TRBV7-9	TRBJ2-5	12	NA	NA
TGTGCCAGCAGCGTAACTAGCCTTTCCTACAATGAGCAGTTCTTC	CASSVTSLSYNEQFF	TRBV9	TRBJ2-1	15	NA	once
TGTGCCAGCAGCTCACCAGGGGGAAGCTACGAGCAGTACTTC	CASSSPGGSYEQYF	TRBV7-9	TRBJ2-7	14	TRBD1	NA